This entry lists 21 T cell receptor beta chains sequenced from one sample in a study of PD-L1 blockade in urothelial cancer. Produced via immunoSEQ multiplex PCR; TCRdb's table is partial and in-frame only. The data hold 85,000 to 100,000 clones, with roughly nine tenths observed a single time. The sample in question was PBMCs, obtained around atezolizumab (anti-PD-L1) treatment. Receptor source: a man aged 55 to 70 with urothelial cancer.

This chain links TRBV27 with TRBJ2-7; 7 nucleotides line up with TRBD2. The V gene's germline CDR1 is MNHEY and CDR2 SMNVEV (reference sequence). This CDR3 has 17 residues. V trimming: 6 bases; J trimming: 6 bases; junction bases outside the gene matches: 20. In nucleotides, the CDR3 is TGTGCCAGCAGGATAAAGCCGGGACTATCAGACGGTCGCGAGCAGTACTTC. Protein product: CASRIKPGLSDGREQYF.

This clone was detected only once. The genes are TRBV5-5 and TRBJ2-7; 8 bases match TRBD2. The CDR3 sequence is 14 residues long. Germline V CDR1 and CDR2: SGHKS, YYEKEE (reference sequence). J was trimmed by 2 bases and V by 3 bases; bases with no gene match: 4. This CDR3 reads CASSYGSGAYEQYF. CDR3 DNA: TGTGCCAGCAGCTACGGTAGCGGGGCCTACGAGCAGTACTTC.

The CDR3 protein is CAWSVRVFAGAAEQYF. The DNA of the CDR3 is TGTGCCTGGAGTGTACGGGTCTTTGCAGGGGCGGCCGAGCAGTACTTC. The V gene is TRBV30, the J gene TRBJ2-7; D is possibly TRBD1 (6 bases). Germline V CDR1 and CDR2: GTSNPN, SVGIG (reference sequence). The V gene lost 0 bases and the J gene lost 6 bases, with 21 bases spanning the gap. The CDR3 totals 16 residues.

This sequence joins TRBV7-9 and TRBJ1-2; D remains ambiguous. The CDR3 consists of 15 residues. The V gene's germline CDR1 is SEHNR and CDR2 FQNEAQ (reference sequence). V lost 2 bases and J 0 bases, leaving 10 bases between the germline ends. This CDR3 is CASSLMGESNYGYTF. The CDR3 bases are TGTGCCAGCAGCTTAATGGGAGAATCTAACTATGGCTACACCTTC.

The chain uses TRBV5-1 and TRBJ2-1; D might be TRBD2 (6 bases). Germline V gene sequence: CDR1 SGHRS, CDR2 YFSETQ. With 2 bases removed from V and 6 bases from J, the gap between germline ends came to 12 bases. This CDR3 is 14 amino acids long. The CDR3 here is CASSLAGRANEQFF. The CDR3 region has the DNA TGCGCCAGCAGCTTAGCGGGCAGGGCCAATGAGCAGTTCTTC.

Regarding this clone: The same CDR3 can be traced to other DNA sequences in this sample. V usage is TRBV7-2 and J usage is TRBJ2-7, with 14 bases matching TRBD2. V gave up 3 bases and J gave up 5 bases; unmatched junction bases: 0. The CDR3 totals 14 residues. Looked up from germline, CDR1 is SGHTA and CDR2 is FQGNSA. CDR3 protein: CASSLGLAGDEQYF. The CDR3 bases are TGTGCCAGCAGCTTGGGACTAGCGGGGGACGAGCAGTACTTC.

The V call is TRBV7-2, the J call TRBJ2-1, with TRBD2 matching over 10 bases. V was pared by 1 base and J by 0 bases, with 6 bases of the junction left unmatched. Per the germline V gene, CDR1 is SGHTA and CDR2 is FQGNSA. The CDR3 spans 18 residues. This CDR3 reads CASSLGTSGFSSYNEQFF. The CDR3 region has the DNA TGTGCCAGCAGCTTAGGGACTAGCGGATTCAGCTCCTACAATGAGCAGTTCTTC.

This sequence joins TRBV9 and TRBJ1-5; D ambiguous. CDR3 length: 15 amino acids. Germline V gene data show CDR1 as SGDLS and CDR2 as YYNGEE. V was clipped by 0 bases and J by 3 bases, with 10 bases between them. The CDR3 loop reads CASSVDGSTNQPQHF. In DNA form, the CDR3 reads TGTGCCAGCAGCGTAGACGGGTCGACCAATCAGCCCCAGCATTTT.

The chain employs TRBV7-2 and TRBJ2-4, with TRBD2 as a possible D gene (6 bases). Germline CDR1 SGHTA, CDR2 FQGNSA. The CDR3 sequence is 16 residues long. Trimming took off 5 bases at V and 9 bases at J, with 23 bases between the two ends. The CDR3 sequence is CASSPRSSGLGGIQYF. In DNA, the CDR3 is TGTGCCAGCAGCCCGAGATCCTCGGGACTGGGTGGCATTCAGTACTTC. The full variable domain, with the rest looked up from reference TRBV7-2 and TRBJ2-4, is GAGVSQSPSNKVTEKGKDVELRCDPISGHTALYWYRQSLGQGLEFLIYFQGNSAPDKSGLPSDRFSAERTGGSVSTLTIQRTQQEDSAVYLCASSPRSSGLGGIQYFGAGTRLSVL.

The chain uses TRBV7-2 and TRBJ2-3; weak D call: TRBD1 (6 bases). Germline values: CDR1 SGHTA, CDR2 FQGNSA. This CDR3 comprises 15 residues. The V end lost 1 base, the J end lost 4 bases, and 12 bases lay between the germline ends. The CDR3 sequence: CASSLGTGIPDTQYF. The CDR3 DNA reads TGTGCCAGCAGCTTAGGCACAGGGATTCCAGATACGCAGTATTTT.

The CDR3 DNA follows: TGTGCCAGCATGGGGGCAGGAGTTAACTATGGCTACACCTTC. Translating it yields CASMGAGVNYGYTF. The rearrangement uses TRBV25-1 and TRBJ1-2; TRBD1 might be the D (6 bases). The germline V gene has CDR1 MGHDK and CDR2 SYGVNS. The length of the CDR3 is 14 residues. Trimming shortened V by 7 bases and J by 1 base, and 13 bases separated the two germline ends.

The V call is TRBV19, the J call TRBJ2-7; 11 bases align to TRBD2. CDR3 length equals 17 residues. With 7 bases clipped from V and 3 bases from J, the junction kept 14 bases outside the gene matches. Looked up from germline, CDR1 is LNHDA and CDR2 is SQIVND (reference sequence). The CDR3 nucleotides are TGTGCCAGTAAAAGGACTAGCGGGCCCCAAAGTAACTACGAGCAGTACTTC. Protein sequence: CASKRTSGPQSNYEQYF.

The rearrangement uses TRBV9 and TRBJ2-7; the match to TRBD2 covers 9 bases. CDR3 length: 14 amino acids. J lost 7 bases, V lost 3 bases, and 8 bases had no gene match. Per germline, CDR1 SGDLS and CDR2 YYNGEE. CDR3 DNA sequence: TGTGCCAGCAGCGCTAGCGGGAACCCTAGGGAGCAGTACTTC. As protein: CASSASGNPREQYF.

The chain employs TRBV28 and TRBJ2-7; 9 positions match TRBD1. The germline V gene has CDR1 MDHEN and CDR2 SYDVKM. The junction had 10 bases not matched to a gene; V was cut back by 6 bases and J by 4 bases. CDR3 length equals 15 residues. CDR3 loop: CASRPPGQGGYEQYF. The CDR3 nucleotides are TGTGCCAGCAGGCCACCGGGACAGGGAGGGTACGAGCAGTACTTC.

The chain links TRBV28 to TRBJ2-3; TRBD2 aligns across 8 bases. The trim removed 7 bases at V and 1 base at J, leaving 4 bases unmatched. CDR3 size: 14 residues. The germline CDR1 and CDR2 sequences are MDHEN and SYDVKM. CDR3 protein: CASNTGGRTDTQYF. The CDR3 bases are TGTGCCAGCAACACGGGAGGGCGCACAGATACGCAGTATTTT.

The gene calls are TRBV2 and TRBJ2-5; 10 bases fit TRBD2. This CDR3 is 15 amino acids long. Losses at the gene ends were 4 bases for V and 7 bases for J; bases not matched to a gene: 9. Germline V gene data show CDR1 as SNHLY and CDR2 as FYNNEI. The DNA for the CDR3 is TGTGCCAGCAGTGTCCGGACTAGCGGTGATGGGACCCAGTACTTC. Encoded protein: CASSVRTSGDGTQYF.

The chain couples TRBV7-3 to TRBJ2-3; D is uncertain. Looked up from germline, CDR1 is SGHTA and CDR2 is FQGTGA. The V and J ends lost 1 base and 4 bases respectively, with 3 bases between them. The CDR3 spans 12 residues. The CDR3 DNA is TGTGCCAGCAGCTTAAACTCAGATACGCAGTATTTT. Protein sequence: CASSLNSDTQYF.

The rearrangement uses TRBV18 and TRBJ1-3; D gene ambiguous. V lost 2 bases, J lost 2 bases, and 10 bases lay in between. The length of the CDR3 is 15 residues. Germline V lookup: CDR1 KGHSH, CDR2 LQKENI. The CDR3 DNA reads TGTGCCAGCTCACCATCCGTCGGGACTGGAAACACCATATATTTT. This translates into CASSPSVGTGNTIYF.

The V and J genes are TRBV13 and TRBJ1-2; D possibly corresponds to TRBD1 (6 bases). The V end lost 3 bases, the J end lost 4 bases, and 9 bases lay between the germline ends. Germline assignment: CDR1 PRHDT and CDR2 FYEKMQ (reference sequence). The length of the CDR3 is 13 residues. The CDR3 region has the DNA TGTGCCAGCAGCTTGGGCAGGGGCTATGGCTACACCTTC. Translating gives CASSLGRGYGYTF. The whole variable domain, filled in from reference TRBV13 and TRBJ1-2, reads AAGVIQSPRHLIKEKRETATLKCYPIPRHDTVYWYQQGPGQDPQFLISFYEKMQSDKGSIPDRFSAQQFSDYHSELNMSSLELGDSALYFCASSLGRGYGYTFGSGTRLTVV.

This rearrangement joins TRBV18 to TRBJ2-5, with TRBD2 matching 16 bases. CDR1 is KGHSH and CDR2 is LQKENI in the germline V gene. CDR3 length equals 19 residues. Trimming at V came to 5 bases and at J to 2 bases, leaving 11 bases not matched to a gene. CDR3 amino acids: CASSGPGLAGGPRQETQYF. In DNA form, the CDR3 reads TGTGCCAGCTCAGGACCGGGACTAGCGGGGGGGCCGAGGCAAGAGACCCAGTACTTC.

This chain uses TRBV7-2 with TRBJ1-6, with D maybe TRBD1 (6 bases). In germline, CDR1 is SGHTA, CDR2 FQGNSA. Deletions cut 2 bases from V and 9 bases from J, with 14 bases between. The CDR3 covers 15 residues. The CDR3 reads CASSLSRGALSPLHF. The CDR3 DNA is TGTGCCAGCAGCTTAAGTCGGGGGGCGCTTTCACCCCTCCACTTT.